What follows is one T cell receptor beta chain and its context. Antigen unknown. This specimen comes from a study of CD8 T cells in ankylosing spondylitis. Study findings and constraints: The clones that were linked to disease were reported to be significantly enriched in matched synovial fluid samples from ankylosing spondylitis patients. Typical of ankylosing spondylitis blood, it appeared, was a TCR beta motif of under 10 highly homologous variants. Disease-linked clones bore a CD8+ phenotype and were relatively rare in peripheral blood.

V lost 0 bases and J lost 6, with 9 bases in between. CDR1 SGDLS and CDR2 YYNGEE come from the germline V gene. This CDR3 has 14 amino acids. Libraries of TCR beta came from quantitative 5'-RACE with molecular barcodes. Each CDR3 protein gets one entry after TCRdb re-called the 5' RACE reads with MiXCR. The data show 250,000 to 350,000 distinct CDR3 sequences, roughly 8% seen once. This receptor was identified in a male donor with ankylosing spondylitis. J is TRBJ2-2 and V is TRBV9; D unclear. What was sequenced was blood, either unsorted or a sorted T cell fraction (not recorded which). CDR3 protein: CASSVASLAGELFF. CDR3 nucleotides: TGTGCCAGCAGCGTAGCGAGCCTAGCCGGGGAGCTGTTTTTT.